This is a list of T cell receptor beta chains from one sample in a study of cytomegalovirus exposure and HLA in healthy donors. Only in-frame clones appear in the TCRdb table, and some are missing; sequencing was by immunoSEQ multiplex PCR. The sample holds under 200,000 clones; 70% to 80% are singletons and the top ten take 2.3%. Material: PBMCs. The source is a woman aged 45-60 years in good health and CMV-seronegative. Both conserved end residues are part of each CDR3. A D gene is named only where the DNA matches it firmly. Some rows mark clone size as missing; the rest say once, few, many or name a class of expanded clone.

V gene	clone size	D gene	J gene	CDR3 protein	CDR3 DNA
TRBV19	-	-	TRBJ2-2	CASSSGNTGELFF	TGTGCCAGTAGTTCGGGGAACACCGGGGAGCTGTTTTTT
TRBV6-5	-	-	TRBJ1-2	CASSTGTVYGYTF	TGTGCCAGCAGTACAGGAACGGTCTATGGCTACACCTTC
TRBV7-8	-	-	TRBJ2-4	CASSQGRSGKTGKNIQYF	TGTGCCAGCAGCCAAGGGAGGTCCGGGAAAACGGGCAAAAACATTCAGTACTTC
TRBV19	-	-	TRBJ2-6	CASSRHTQAGANVLTF	TGTGCCAGTAGTCGACATACCCAGGCAGGGGCCAACGTCCTGACTTTC
TRBV19	-	-	TRBJ1-1	CASSRYRATEAFF	TGTGCCAGTAGCCGATACAGGGCCACTGAAGCTTTCTTT
TRBV5-1	-	-	TRBJ2-6	CASSLGATGANVLTF	TGCGCCAGCAGCTTGGGGGCGACTGGGGCCAACGTCCTGACTTTC
TRBV11-3	-	TRBD1	TRBJ2-2	CASSLPSGTGGGGELFF	TGTGCCAGCAGCCTACCCTCCGGGACAGGGGGCGGCGGGGAGCTGTTTTTT
TRBV5-1	-	TRBD1	TRBJ1-1	CASSPGTGGDPEAFF	TGCGCCAGCAGCCCCGGGACAGGGGGCGATCCTGAAGCTTTCTTT
TRBV9	-	-	TRBJ2-1	CASSVRQGNEQFF	TGTGCCAGCAGCGTACGGCAGGGCAATGAGCAGTTCTTC
TRBV18	-	TRBD2	TRBJ2-7	CASSRGGSYEQYF	TGTGCCAGCTCTCGCGGGGGCTCCTACGAGCAGTACTTC
TRBV7-9	-	-	TRBJ2-3	CASSFSSNADTQYF	TGTGCCAGCAGCTTCTCTAGCAACGCAGATACGCAGTATTTT
TRBV7-2	once	TRBD1	TRBJ1-2	CASSVPTGERRGYGYTF	TGTGCCAGCAGCGTACCAACAGGGGAGCGACGGGGCTATGGCTACACCTTC
TRBV4-3	-	-	TRBJ1-3	CASSPPGSGNTIYF	TGCGCCAGCAGCCCGCCGGGCTCTGGAAACACCATATATTTT
TRBV28	-	TRBD2	TRBJ2-7	CASSVKAGGGEQYF	TGTGCCAGCAGTGTGAAGGCTGGGGGGGGCGAGCAGTACTTC
TRBV6-5	-	TRBD1	TRBJ1-5	CASSRQGLNQPQHF	TGTGCCAGCAGTCGACAGGGGCTCAATCAGCCCCAGCATTTT
TRBV7-9	-	-	TRBJ1-1	CASSPQGSEAFF	TGTGCCAGCAGCCCTCAGGGGAGTGAAGCTTTCTTT
TRBV28	-	TRBD1	TRBJ1-5	CASSPRTGSHQNQPQHF	TGTGCCAGCAGTCCGAGGACAGGTTCCCATCAGAATCAGCCCCAGCATTTT
TRBV19	-	TRBD1	TRBJ2-5	CASSIRDRGETQYF	TGTGCCAGTAGTATCCGGGACAGGGGTGAGACCCAGTACTTC
TRBV5-1	-	-	TRBJ1-1	CASSPSPQAREAFF	TGCGCCAGCAGCCCTTCCCCACAGGCCCGGGAAGCTTTCTTT
TRBV7-9	-	-	TRBJ2-1	CASSFRGGGWDEQFF	TGTGCCAGCAGCTTCCGTGGTGGGGGGTGGGATGAGCAGTTCTTC
TRBV7-9	few	-	TRBJ1-2	CASSFLRQGDHYGYTF	TGTGCCAGCAGTTTCCTGCGCCAGGGTGATCACTATGGCTACACCTTC
TRBV7-8	-	TRBD1	TRBJ2-5	CASSLGDRGKTQYF	TGTGCCAGCAGCTTAGGTGACAGGGGTAAGACCCAGTACTTC
TRBV7-8	few	-	TRBJ2-3	CASSPDLFPQRPDPATQYF	TGTGCCAGCAGCCCCGACCTTTTCCCCCAGCGGCCAGACCCCGCCACGCAGTATTTT
TRBV11-1	-	-	TRBJ2-5	CASSVYRDAETQYF	TGTGCCAGCAGCGTATACAGGGATGCGGAGACCCAGTACTTC
TRBV28	-	TRBD2	TRBJ2-1	CASSLTSGTPYNEQFF	TGTGCCAGCAGTTTAACTAGCGGGACCCCTTACAATGAGCAGTTCTTC
TRBV6-5	few	TRBD1	TRBJ1-3	CASRPGGNGNTIYF	TGTGCCAGCAGACCAGGGGGGAATGGAAACACCATATATTTT
TRBV6-6	-	-	TRBJ1-5	CASSYSRGEEQPQHF	TGTGCCAGCAGTTACTCTCGGGGGGAGGAACAGCCCCAGCATTTT
TRBV4-3	-	TRBD1	TRBJ1-5	CASSQDEGANQPQHF	TGCGCCAGCAGCCAAGACGAGGGGGCTAATCAGCCCCAGCATTTT
TRBV25-1	-	-	TRBJ2-7	CAGKSGLSYEQYF	TGTGCCGGCAAGTCGGGACTGTCCTACGAGCAGTACTTC
TRBV9	-	-	TRBJ1-1	CASSVAGRNTEAFF	TGTGCCAGCAGCGTAGCTGGGCGTAATACTGAAGCTTTCTTT
TRBV4-3	few	TRBD2	TRBJ2-3	CASSQDRAGVRDTQYF	TGCGCCAGCAGCCAAGATCGGGCGGGAGTTCGAGATACGCAGTATTTT
TRBV14	few	-	TRBJ2-2	CASSQHREAGELFF	TGTGCCAGCAGCCAACACAGGGAAGCCGGGGAGCTGTTTTTT
TRBV11-2	-	-	TRBJ2-3	CASSRMGEGTQYF	TGTGCCAGCAGCCGTATGGGAGAGGGTACGCAGTATTTT
TRBV7-8	-	TRBD1	TRBJ2-7	CASSLVDRGGYEQYF	TGTGCCAGCAGCTTAGTGGACAGGGGGGGCTACGAGCAGTACTTC
TRBV6-5	-	-	TRBJ1-1	CASSPGGGNTEAFF	TGTGCCAGCAGCCCGGGCGGGGGGAACACTGAAGCTTTCTTT
TRBV19	once	TRBD1	TRBJ2-3	CASSIGQGTDTQYF	TGTGCCAGTAGTATAGGACAGGGAACAGATACGCAGTATTTT
TRBV5-1	-	-	TRBJ2-2	CASSLDLPGAGELFF	TGCGCCAGCAGCTTGGACTTACCCGGTGCCGGGGAGCTGTTTTTT
TRBV27	-	-	TRBJ1-6	CASSWQGSYNSPLHF	TGTGCCAGCAGTTGGCAGGGTTCCTATAATTCCCCCCTCCACTTT
TRBV7-2	-	TRBD1	TRBJ1-3	CASSPAPGGGNTIYF	TGTGCCAGCAGCCCGGCGCCAGGGGGCGGAAACACCATATATTTT
TRBV29-1	-	TRBD2	TRBJ2-7	CSGSGRVGEQYF	TGCAGTGGTAGCGGGAGGGTAGGGGAGCAGTACTTC
TRBV29-1	-	TRBD2	TRBJ2-7	CSALAGLALPQQYF	TGCAGCGCCCTGGCGGGACTAGCGCTTCCCCAGCAGTACTTC
TRBV29-1	once	-	TRBJ1-2	CSVAYRQEGGYTF	TGCAGCGTCGCATACAGGCAGGAGGGAGGCTACACCTTC
TRBV19	-	TRBD1	TRBJ1-5	CASGTGTKNQPQHF	TGTGCCAGCGGGACAGGGACGAAGAATCAGCCCCAGCATTTT
TRBV7-9	few	-	TRBJ2-2	CASSPPPRQGDTGELFF	TGTGCCAGCAGCCCACCACCCAGGCAGGGTGACACCGGGGAGCTGTTTTTT
TRBV28	once	TRBD1	TRBJ2-7	CASTPQGARNEQYF	TGTGCCAGCACCCCACAGGGGGCTCGAAACGAGCAGTACTTC
TRBV6-5	once	-	TRBJ1-2	CASSYVGDYGYTF	TGTGCCAGCAGTTACGTAGGGGACTACGGCTACACCTTC
TRBV15	few	TRBD1	TRBJ1-6	CATSRGTGVSNSPLHF	TGTGCCACCAGCAGGGGGACAGGGGTCAGTAATTCACCCCTCCACTTT
TRBV11-2	-	TRBD2	TRBJ2-3	CASSLSPAGDTTDTQYF	TGTGCCAGCAGCTTAAGTCCAGCGGGGGATACGACAGATACGCAGTATTTT
TRBV19	-	TRBD1	TRBJ2-3	CASSRTGHTDTQYF	TGTGCCAGTAGTCGGACAGGCCACACAGATACGCAGTATTTT
TRBV14	-	-	TRBJ2-7	CASSQDAGWSSYEQYF	TGTGCCAGCAGCCAAGATGCAGGGTGGAGCTCCTACGAGCAGTACTTC
TRBV21-1	-	-	TRBJ1-2	CASSKGCQGANNYGYTF	TGTGCCAGCAGCAAGGGGTGTCAGGGGGCGAATAACTATGGCTACACCTTC
TRBV2	-	-	TRBJ2-7	CASSEFDRFSYEQYF	TGTGCCAGCAGTGAATTTGACAGGTTTTCCTACGAGCAGTACTTC
TRBV15	-	-	TRBJ2-7	CATSRPGQAYEQYF	TGTGCCACCAGCAGACCGGGACAAGCCTACGAGCAGTACTTC
TRBV7-3	-	-	TRBJ2-1	CASSLWTVVEGEQFF	TGTGCCAGCAGCTTGTGGACAGTTGTTGAAGGGGAGCAGTTCTTC
TRBV11-3	-	TRBD2	TRBJ2-1	CASSLRTSGTHNEQFF	TGTGCCAGCAGCCTAAGGACTAGCGGAACCCACAATGAGCAGTTCTTC
TRBV29-1	once	-	TRBJ2-1	CSVFTQGYSYNEQFF	TGCAGCGTTTTTACCCAGGGGTACTCCTACAATGAGCAGTTCTTC
TRBV19	-	TRBD1	TRBJ2-4	CASSIVRGMTKNIQYF	TGTGCCAGTAGTATAGTCAGGGGGATGACCAAAAACATTCAGTACTTC